This T cell receptor (beta chain) emerged from a study of beta chain features in type 1 diabetes. All of the isolated RNA was reverse transcribed, so expressed TCRB transcripts were sequenced. TCRdb's copy holds only in-frame clones and misses some; the assay was immunoSEQ multiplex PCR. The sample has about 290,000 clones; roughly 8% are singletons. From germline, CDR1 is SGHTA and CDR2 FQGTGA. The V and J ends lost 5 bases and 10 bases respectively, with 15 bases between them. The CDR3 is 14 amino acids. Sequencing was performed on central memory CD4+ T cells from blood. V and J are TRBV7-3 and TRBJ1-6; D is unresolved. The receptor was isolated from a woman aged 18-29 years in good health. The DNA for the CDR3 is TGTGCCAGCAGCCCCCTCGGCGGAAGATCACCCCTCCACTTT. It codes for CASSPLGGRSPLHF.